These T cell receptor beta chains were read from a single sample in a study of T cells after yellow fever vaccination. TCRdb reprocessed the 5' RACE reads with MiXCR, giving one entry per CDR3 protein. The profile shows 450,000 to 600,000 distinct CDR3 sequences, less than 20% of them singletons. The sequenced sample was PBMCs, obtained less than 6 days after the first yellow fever vaccination. All receptors derive from a young man who received the YFV17D yellow fever vaccine. CDR3s include the opening cysteine and the closing phenylalanine or tryptophan. A D gene is named only where the DNA matches it firmly. A row's size may be missing; if present it is once, few, many or a size class.

j_gene	v_gene	abundance	d_gene	CDR3nt	CDR3aa
TRBJ2-5	TRBV5-6	few	NA	TGTGCCAGCAGCAAACGGGGGCAAGAGACCCAGTACTTC	CASSKRGQETQYF
TRBJ1-6	TRBV2	NA	NA	TGTGCCAGCAGTGAAAGAAGCTTTCTCTCCTATAATTCACCCCTCCACTTT	CASSERSFLSYNSPLHF
TRBJ2-7	TRBV7-2	NA	TRBD2	TGTGCCAGCAGTCGATTACCAGCGGGGGTCTCCTACGAGCAGTACTTC	CASSRLPAGVSYEQYF
TRBJ2-1	TRBV7-2	NA	TRBD1	TGTGCCAGCAGCTTGGGACAGGGGTGGGCAAATGAGCAGTTCTTC	CASSLGQGWANEQFF
TRBJ2-3	TRBV7-2	few	NA	TGTGCCAGCAGCGCCCGACGTCGGGGCCGCACAGATACGCAGTATTTT	CASSARRRGRTDTQYF
TRBJ2-1	TRBV18	NA	NA	TGTGCCAGCTCACTAGACGACAGTTACTACAATGAGCAGTTCTTC	CASSLDDSYYNEQFF
TRBJ1-1	TRBV12-3/TRBV12-4	NA	NA	TGTGCCACCTCCCGTGGTGATACGAACACTGAAGCTTTCTTT	CATSRGDTNTEAFF
TRBJ1-5	TRBV20-1	NA	NA	TGCAGTGCTGCTCCAGGGGTGGGTCAGCCCCAGCATTTT	CSAAPGVGQPQHF
TRBJ2-7	TRBV18	NA	TRBD1	TGTGCCAGCTTAGCCGGGACAGATAAATACGAGCAGTACTTC	CASLAGTDKYEQYF
TRBJ1-2	TRBV6-2/TRBV6-3	few	NA	TGTGCCAGCACCTCAGGGAATGGCTACACCTTC	CASTSGNGYTF
TRBJ1-5	TRBV7-2	NA	NA	TGTGCCAGCAGCCCAAGGCCTGGCGGCAATCAGCCCCAGCATTTT	CASSPRPGGNQPQHF